A selection of T cell receptor beta chains follows, all from one sample in a study of beta chain features in type 1 diabetes. Here immunoSEQ multiplex PCR was the method, and the copy in TCRdb shows in-frame clones only, minus some. Among around 130,000 clones listed, 9% were seen once. Sequenced: central memory CD4+ T cells from blood. The receptors were gathered from a man aged 30 to 45 with type 1 diabetes. CDR3s include the opening cysteine and the closing phenylalanine or tryptophan. A D gene is named only where the DNA matches it firmly. Size is omitted from some rows. Given values are once, few, many or a class for expanded clones.

d_gene: TRBD1
j_gene: TRBJ1-1
v_gene: TRBV5-4
abundance: -
CDR3nt: TGTGCCAGCACTTGGGACAGGACCAGCACTGAAGCTTTCTTT
CDR3aa: CASTWDRTSTEAFF

d_gene: -
j_gene: TRBJ2-3
v_gene: TRBV7-2
abundance: -
CDR3nt: TGTGCCAGCAGCTTATCACAAGGCACAGATACGCAGTATTTT
CDR3aa: CASSLSQGTDTQYF

d_gene: TRBD1
j_gene: TRBJ1-3
v_gene: TRBV18
abundance: few
CDR3nt: TGTGCCAGCTCCCACGGGACAGGCTCTGGAAACACCATATATTTT
CDR3aa: CASSHGTGSGNTIYF

d_gene: -
j_gene: TRBJ2-6
v_gene: TRBV5-4
abundance: -
CDR3nt: TGTGCCAGCAGCAGCATTAAGCAGGGAGGATCTGGGGCCAACGTCCTGACTTTC
CDR3aa: CASSSIKQGGSGANVLTF

d_gene: TRBD1
j_gene: TRBJ1-5
v_gene: TRBV7-2
abundance: few
CDR3nt: TGTGCCAGCAGCCCCACCGGGACAGCGAGGCAGCCCCAGCATTTT
CDR3aa: CASSPTGTARQPQHF

d_gene: TRBD1
j_gene: TRBJ1-6
v_gene: TRBV6-5
abundance: -
CDR3nt: TGTGCCAGCAGCTTGGGACAGGGAGGTTCACCCCTCCACTTT
CDR3aa: CASSLGQGGSPLHF

d_gene: TRBD1
j_gene: TRBJ1-6
v_gene: TRBV2
abundance: -
CDR3nt: TGTGCCAGCAGGCCGGGACAGGGATTGACTTCACCCCTCCACTTT
CDR3aa: CASRPGQGLTSPLHF

d_gene: -
j_gene: TRBJ2-6
v_gene: TRBV5-1
abundance: -
CDR3nt: TGCGCCAGCAGCTTGGAAGCATATGGTGGGGCCAACGTCCTGACTTTC
CDR3aa: CASSLEAYGGANVLTF

d_gene: -
j_gene: TRBJ2-1
v_gene: TRBV19
abundance: -
CDR3nt: TGTGCCAGTAGTATCAGCTACAGGGAGAATGAGCAGTTCTTC
CDR3aa: CASSISYRENEQFF

d_gene: -
j_gene: TRBJ2-3
v_gene: TRBV4-2
abundance: -
CDR3nt: TGTGCCAGCAGCCAAGATGACAGAGCTAGCACAGATACGCAGTATTTT
CDR3aa: CASSQDDRASTDTQYF

d_gene: TRBD1
j_gene: TRBJ2-7
v_gene: TRBV6-5
abundance: few
CDR3nt: TGTGCCAGCAGTTACAATAGGGACAGCTCCTACGAGCAGTACTTC
CDR3aa: CASSYNRDSSYEQYF

d_gene: -
j_gene: TRBJ1-5
v_gene: TRBV2
abundance: few
CDR3nt: TGTGCCAGCACCTTTGACGGACAGAATCAGCCCCAGCATTTT
CDR3aa: CASTFDGQNQPQHF

d_gene: TRBD1
j_gene: TRBJ1-1
v_gene: TRBV18
abundance: -
CDR3nt: TGTGCCAGCTCACGGGACAGGGGAATTACCGAAGCTTTCTTT
CDR3aa: CASSRDRGITEAFF

d_gene: -
j_gene: TRBJ2-5
v_gene: TRBV5-6
abundance: -
CDR3nt: TGTGCCAGCAGCTTTGGAGGAGTGGGCGAGACCCAGTACTTC
CDR3aa: CASSFGGVGETQYF

d_gene: -
j_gene: TRBJ2-3
v_gene: TRBV10-3
abundance: few
CDR3nt: TGTGCCAGCAGTTACATCGCAGGGATAAGGGGCACAGATACGCAGTATTTT
CDR3aa: CASSYIAGIRGTDTQYF

d_gene: TRBD1
j_gene: TRBJ2-7
v_gene: TRBV27
abundance: few
CDR3nt: TGTGCCAGCAGTTTCAGTTCCGGGACAGGGGTTTCCGAGCAGTACTTC
CDR3aa: CASSFSSGTGVSEQYF

d_gene: -
j_gene: TRBJ1-2
v_gene: TRBV18
abundance: few
CDR3nt: TGTGCCAGCTCACCACTGGACAGCCTTGAGACCTATGGCTACACCTTC
CDR3aa: CASSPLDSLETYGYTF

d_gene: -
j_gene: TRBJ1-1
v_gene: TRBV28
abundance: -
CDR3nt: TGTGCCAGCAGTTTCGAGGGTGGGATGAGCACTGAAGCTTTCTTT
CDR3aa: CASSFEGGMSTEAFF

d_gene: TRBD1
j_gene: TRBJ2-7
v_gene: TRBV9
abundance: -
CDR3nt: TGTGCCAGCAGCGTAGCCGGGACAGGAGCCTACGAGCAGTACTTC
CDR3aa: CASSVAGTGAYEQYF

d_gene: TRBD1
j_gene: TRBJ2-5
v_gene: TRBV2
abundance: few
CDR3nt: TGTGCCAGCACCGAGGGACAGGGAGAGACCCAGTACTTC
CDR3aa: CASTEGQGETQYF

d_gene: TRBD1
j_gene: TRBJ2-7
v_gene: TRBV9
abundance: -
CDR3nt: TGTGCCAGCAGCGCTGCCGGGACAGCACCTTTATCCTACGAGCAGTACTTC
CDR3aa: CASSAAGTAPLSYEQYF

d_gene: -
j_gene: TRBJ2-3
v_gene: TRBV30
abundance: -
CDR3nt: TGTGCCTGGAATGGAGGGGGGGCAGATACGCAGTATTTT
CDR3aa: CAWNGGGADTQYF

d_gene: -
j_gene: TRBJ2-7
v_gene: TRBV28
abundance: -
CDR3nt: TGTGCCAGCAGTTCCCCACAGGGTTACGAGCAGTACTTC
CDR3aa: CASSSPQGYEQYF

d_gene: -
j_gene: TRBJ2-1
v_gene: TRBV5-6
abundance: few
CDR3nt: TGTGCCAGCAGCTTGGAAGGGGGGGCCTACTCCTACAATGAGCAGTTCTTC
CDR3aa: CASSLEGGAYSYNEQFF

d_gene: -
j_gene: TRBJ2-4
v_gene: TRBV13
abundance: -
CDR3nt: TGTGCCAGCAGCTTAGGGGGAATAGCGCAAAACATTCAGTACTTC
CDR3aa: CASSLGGIAQNIQYF

d_gene: TRBD2
j_gene: TRBJ2-5
v_gene: TRBV5-5
abundance: -
CDR3nt: TGTGCCAGCAGCTGGGGGACTAGCGGCCAAGAGACCCAGTACTTC
CDR3aa: CASSWGTSGQETQYF

d_gene: -
j_gene: TRBJ1-5
v_gene: TRBV2
abundance: -
CDR3nt: TGTGCCAGCAGTGAATGGAGGGGTTCCCAGCCCCAGCATTTT
CDR3aa: CASSEWRGSQPQHF

d_gene: TRBD1
j_gene: TRBJ2-7
v_gene: TRBV5-4
abundance: few
CDR3nt: TGTGCCAGCAGCTTGGATGTGGACAGGGTTGGGGAGCAGTACTTC
CDR3aa: CASSLDVDRVGEQYF

d_gene: -
j_gene: TRBJ2-5
v_gene: TRBV7-6
abundance: few
CDR3nt: TGTGCCAGCAGCCTGTACCAAGAGACCCAGTACTTC
CDR3aa: CASSLYQETQYF

d_gene: TRBD2
j_gene: TRBJ2-1
v_gene: TRBV5-1
abundance: -
CDR3nt: TGCGCCAGCAGCTCCCTGGGAGAGCGGGGAAGCTCCTACAATGAGCAGTTCTTC
CDR3aa: CASSSLGERGSSYNEQFF

d_gene: -
j_gene: TRBJ1-6
v_gene: TRBV7-2
abundance: -
CDR3nt: TGTGCCAGCAGCTTAGATATAAATTCACCCCTCCACTTT
CDR3aa: CASSLDINSPLHF